The clone carrying this TCR beta chain appeared many times. Exclusion criteria comprised uncontrolled infection, other autoimmune disease, pregnancy or lactation. These data belong to a study of T cells in Graves' hyperthyroidism and ophthalmopathy. From RNA transcripts, TCR beta CDR3 regions were amplified. The primer set for the first-round RT-PCR of the TCR CDR3 was HTBI. Each CDR3 protein gets one entry after TCRdb re-called the multiplex PCR reads with MiXCR. The sample includes around 290,000 distinct CDR3 sequences, roughly an eighth of them seen just once. Germline CDR1 and CDR2: MDHEN and SYDVKM. Trimming took off 4 bases at V and 2 bases at J, with 14 bases between the two ends. The CDR3 loop spans 15 amino acids.

The V and J genes are TRBV28 and TRBJ1-1; D might be TRBD1 (6 bases). The source of this sequence is a woman between 40 and 55 years old with Graves' hyperthyroidism. Material for sequencing was blood. The CDR3 region has the DNA TGTGCCAGCAGTTGGGTGGGGGGCCGAAACACTGAAGCTTTCTTT. Protein: CASSWVGGRNTEAFF.